This TCR beta chain was identified in a study of regulatory T cells in long-lasting Graves disease. Notes on the study in general: Thyroid tissue went unexamined; only peripheral blood was analyzed. Graves' patients with persistent disease showed TCR diversity lower than patients newly diagnosed.

Germline trimming cut 6 bases from V and 7 bases from J; bases unmatched to any gene: 10. This CDR3 has 16 residues. The sample's time point: newly diagnosed GD, antithyroid drugs for less than 3 months. TCR sequences were obtained from RNA taken from PBMCs. There are a few counts of this clonotype. Its antigen remains unknown. Library construction for TCR beta used iRepertoire HTBI primers and Arm-PCR of CDR3 regions. TCRdb used MiXCR to reprocess the multiplex PCR reads, holding one entry per CDR3 protein. The sample yields approximately 490,000 distinct CDR3 sequences, around 15% seen once. These data also featured in a second study, about T cells in Graves' hyperthyroidism and ophthalmopathy. As reported in that work: Thyroid ultrasound and orbital computed tomography, with clinical symptoms and serum thyroxine and TRAb, informed diagnoses.

The input for sequencing was peripheral blood mononuclear cells (PBMCs), taken at new diagnosis, from a patient treated with antithyroid drugs. The sequence derives from a man between 35 and 55 years old with Graves disease. This chain links TRBV12-3 or TRBV12-4 with TRBJ2-1; 12 bases align to TRBD2. The CDR3 sequence: CASSPRGLAGLNEQFF. DNA of the CDR3: TGTGCCAGCAGCCCACGGGGACTAGCGGGTCTAAATGAGCAGTTCTTC.